The present T cell receptor (beta chain) was sequenced within a study of blood T cells in healthy people across ages. Comments on this clonotype: Its antigen is not identified.

It was with a sample-barcoded 5' primer and a J-beta primer mix that a second PCR of about 6 to 12 cycles was run. A template-switch adaptor that had 12 random nucleotides put a tag on each cDNA molecule. TCRdb reprocessed the 5' RACE reads with MiXCR, giving one entry per CDR3 protein. The sample holds around 870,000 distinct CDR3 sequences, roughly 26% seen once. Findings and caveats of the study: Observed TCR beta diversity per million T cells went down as age went up. This fall followed a roughly linear course with age. Estimates drawn from one million T cells were deemed to understate diversity.

Peripheral blood was drawn, about 9.1 milliliters per donor. The CDR3 runs 15 residues. Germline lookup yields CDR1 SGHTA and CDR2 FQGNSA. Trimming took off 0 bases at V and 4 bases at J, with 12 bases between the two ends. The receptor was derived from a woman of 80 years or more in good health. This rearrangement joins TRBV7-2 to TRBJ1-1, with D perhaps TRBD1 (5 bases). The material sequenced was blood. CDR3 in DNA: TGTGCCAGCAGCTTAGCGCAGGGATTGAGCACTGAAGCTTTCTTT. This encodes CASSLAQGLSTEAFF.